This is a list of T cell receptor beta chains from one sample in a study of cytomegalovirus exposure and HLA in healthy donors. Here immunoSEQ multiplex PCR was the method, and the copy in TCRdb shows in-frame clones only, minus some. The profile shows roughly 120,000 clones, 76% of them singletons. The sample taken for sequencing was PBMCs. These receptors were obtained from a man in his fifties in good health and CMV-seronegative. Both conserved end residues are part of each CDR3. D genes are given only for firm matches. Clone sizes are given selectively: once, few, many, or a class where the clone is expanded.

V	J	D	size	DNA	CDR3
TRBV14	TRBJ1-1	.	.	TGTGCCAGCAGCCAGTTTTTAGTCTCGGACACTGAAGCTTTCTTT	CASSQFLVSDTEAFF
TRBV6-5	TRBJ2-5	TRBD1	few	TGTGCCAGCACTCGGGACAGTCAAGAGACCCAGTACTTC	CASTRDSQETQYF
TRBV6-5	TRBJ2-7	TRBD2	.	TGTGCCAGCAGTTACGGCGGGGGTTCCTACGAGCAGTACTTC	CASSYGGGSYEQYF
TRBV4-2	TRBJ2-6	.	few	TGTGCCAGCAGCCAGCCTGACAGTGGGGGGGCCAACGTCCTGACTTTC	CASSQPDSGGANVLTF
TRBV6-5	TRBJ1-6	.	.	TGTGCCAGCAGGCACGGACAGAGAGATTCACCCCTCCACTTT	CASRHGQRDSPLHF
TRBV2	TRBJ2-3	TRBD1	.	TGTGCCAGCAGTGAGATGGGACAGACCACAGATACGCAGTATTTT	CASSEMGQTTDTQYF
TRBV29-1	TRBJ1-3	.	.	TGCAGCGTTGTATTAGACATTACCTCTGGAAACACCATATATTTT	CSVVLDITSGNTIYF
TRBV10-1	TRBJ1-6	.	once	TGCGCCAGCACACAGGACGGGAATTCACCCCTCCACTTT	CASTQDGNSPLHF
TRBV29-1	TRBJ2-3	.	.	TGCAGCGTTGATTACGGGAGCACAGATACGCAGTATTTT	CSVDYGSTDTQYF
TRBV9	TRBJ2-7	TRBD1	.	TGTGCCAGCAGCGTAGGACCTGGGACAGGGTTCTACGAGCAGTACTTC	CASSVGPGTGFYEQYF
TRBV7-9	TRBJ2-3	TRBD1	.	TGTGCCAGCAGCTTAGCAGACAGGGGGGAAACAGATACGCAGTATTTT	CASSLADRGETDTQYF
TRBV11-2	TRBJ1-2	.	.	TGTGCCAGCAGCTTAGGGGGGGGAGGCTACACCTTC	CASSLGGGGYTF
TRBV5-4	TRBJ2-2	.	.	TGTGCCAGCAGCTTGGTGAGAGGGATAGACACCGGGGAGCTGTTTTTT	CASSLVRGIDTGELFF
TRBV2	TRBJ2-7	.	.	TGTGCCAGCGGACAAACAGGGTACGAGCAGTACTTC	CASGQTGYEQYF
TRBV14	TRBJ1-4	.	once	TGTGCCAGCAGCCACGCACAGGGAGGGAGTGAAAAACTGTTTTTT	CASSHAQGGSEKLFF
TRBV5-8	TRBJ1-2	.	.	TGTGCCAGCAGCTTGGGCCCCGGGAAGCCTAACTATGGCTACACCTTC	CASSLGPGKPNYGYTF
TRBV19	TRBJ1-5	TRBD1	.	TGTGCCAGTAGTTCCGGGACAGGAACTTTTCAGCCCCAGCATTTT	CASSSGTGTFQPQHF
TRBV7-2	TRBJ1-5	TRBD1	.	TGTGCCAGCAGCTTGGGACAGCGCAATCAGCCCCAGCATTTT	CASSLGQRNQPQHF
TRBV4-3	TRBJ1-3	.	.	TGCGCCAGCAGCCATGCTATACAGGGCTTCAAAAACACCATATATTTT	CASSHAIQGFKNTIYF
TRBV14	TRBJ1-2	TRBD1	.	TGTGCCAGCACCCCCATCGGTAGGGGGCACGGCTACACCTTC	CASTPIGRGHGYTF
TRBV2	TRBJ1-2	.	.	TGTGCCAGGACTGGGGAGCGCAACGGGGTCGGCTACACCTTC	CARTGERNGVGYTF